This TCR beta chain was identified during a study of cytomegalovirus exposure and HLA in healthy donors (dated by TCRdb to 2016 to 2017). Concerning the study at large: The 650 to 750 repertoires of the first cohort and the 95 to 150 validation repertoires were produced on the same platform, according to a later analysis. The study aimed to test whether signatures of past pathogen exposure could be identified by cataloging public T cell receptors. A separate validation cohort of over a hundred different subjects was used in addition to the 666-subject first cohort. High-throughput TCR immunosequencing, statistical association of individual TCRs with disease status, and machine learning were combined to predict cytomegalovirus infection status.

Overall results and qualifications from the work: Cytomegalovirus status was reported to be diagnosed by the classifier with high specificity and sensitivity in both the original and validation cohorts. A later analysis found that TCRs clustered in the first cohort also tended to co-occur in the 120 validation repertoires, with 94% of cluster scores above 0. Most TCR sequences were observed very rarely across donors, whereas some public TCRs were present in many individuals. The validation cohort had no HLA typing available for a later analysis, so co-occurrence within that cohort was assessed over all 120 repertoires. Three of the identified cytomegalovirus-associated TCR beta chains were confirmed in vitro to be specific for cytomegalovirus antigens. It was suggested by the authors that the approach could potentially be generalized to other disease states and immunological phenotypes. In the study, approximately 160 TCR beta chains were listed as associated with cytomegalovirus.

The donors were included in the validation cohort of some 120 subjects, a group kept apart from the approximately 650-subject first cohort. Turning to this clone: The antigen it recognizes is unknown. No much larger clonotype is one base removed from it; base qualities were not supplied.

Libraries came from the immunoSEQ multiplex PCR assay. In the paper's pipeline: A statistical classification framework was built for diagnosing cytomegalovirus status from the catalog of TCR beta chain sequences. TCRdb provides this immuneACCESS table in a form limited to in-frame rearrangements. Some clones are lacking; in checked studies, under half of them reflect an unresolved V gene, and why the rest are absent is not known. V, J and clone size are taken as reported in that table, and D and trimming were inferred from the DNA itself. The sample contains 150,000 to 200,000 clones, 75% to 90% of them found a single time. Of the sample, roughly 7% falls within the top ten clones. The junction shows trimming of 1 base on V and 6 bases on J, and the gene matches do not reach 4 bases of it. CDR1 and CDR2 were assigned from the germline V gene (reference sequence) as SGHNT and YYREEE. The CDR3 holds 14 amino acids from the cysteine to the phenylalanine. Of the read, only the CDR3 DNA is kept; its 42 bases are in frame from base 1.

The origin of this receptor is a man between 18 and 35 years old in good health and CMV-seropositive. The sequence links TRBV5-4 to TRBJ1-2; TRBD1 matches 9 bases in the middle. Sequencing was done on a sample of PBMCs. At the DNA level, the sequence is TGTGCCAGCAGCTTGTCTAGGACAGGGGATGGCTACACCTTC. It translates to CASSLSRTGDGYTF.